This record looks at one T cell receptor beta chain sequence and its context. Clones were sequenced by immunoSEQ multiplex PCR, and TCRdb holds only the in-frame ones, with some missing. The sample comprises about 88,000 clones, 70% to 90% of which are singletons, and around 4% rests with the top ten. This entry comes from a study of OX40 agonist ivuxolimab in advanced cancers. At the level of the study: A diagnosis of hepatocellular carcinoma, melanoma, renal cell or head and neck cancer was present in dose-escalation patients.

CDR3 length: 15 amino acids. Germline V gene lookup returns CDR1 GTSNPN and CDR2 SVGIG (reference sequence). The V end lost 1 base, the J end lost 3 bases, and 16 bases lay between the germline ends. The sample here was CD4+ or CD8+ T cells sorted from blood, taken in a trial of the OX40 agonist ivuxolimab. J is TRBJ2-7 and V is TRBV30; possible D gene TRBD2, 5 bases. The clonotype comes from an adult with an advanced solid tumor such as melanoma, head and neck, liver or kidney cancer. The CDR3 DNA reads as TGTGCCTGGAGTGACGGCCTAGCCGAATACTACGAGCAGTACTTC. Translating gives CAWSDGLAEYYEQYF. The full variable domain, its missing parts supplied by reference TRBV30 and TRBJ2-7, is SQTIHQWPATLVQPVGSPLSLECTVEGTSNPNLYWYRQAAGRGLQLLFYSVGIGQISSEVPQNLSASRPQDRQFILSSKKLLLSDSGFYLCAWSDGLAEYYEQYFGPGTRLTVT.